One sample yielded the 20 T cell receptor beta chains listed below, sequenced in a study of CD8+CD57+ T cells in acquired aplastic anemia. Patients included in sequencing had previously demonstrated CD8+CD57+ cell expansion by flow cytometry. The TCR beta profiling, which covered VDJ combination and CDR3 sequence, was carried out using genomic DNA as the template. TCRdb redid the calling of the reads with MiXCR, one entry per CDR3 protein. The sample lists some 150,000 distinct CDR3 sequences; 40% to 50% were seen once. What was sequenced was sorted CD4+, CD8+, or CD8+CD57+ T cells (not recorded which) from PBMCs. These receptors came from a human donor with aplastic anemia.

In DNA, the CDR3 is TGTGCCAGCAGTGAGGCCGGACAGGGTACCCTCGAGCAGTACTTC. Residues: CASSEAGQGTLEQYF. The chain couples TRBV2 to TRBJ2-7, with 8 bases fitting TRBD1. The germline V gene encodes CDR1 SNHLY and CDR2 FYNNEI. This CDR3 has 15 amino acids. V was clipped by 3 bases and J by 6 bases; unmatched bases: 10.

The chain combines TRBV7-9 with TRBJ2-7; TRBD1 matches at 8 bases. J gave up 5 bases and V 1 base, and 7 bases lay outside the gene matches. This CDR3 region has 15 residues. Germline V gives CDR1 SEHNR, CDR2 FQNEAQ (reference sequence). CDR3 bases: TGTGCCAGCAGCTTAGGGGACAGGATCGCCCACGAGCAGTACTTC. It translates to CASSLGDRIAHEQYF.

The chain has TRBV29-1 and TRBJ2-7; D perhaps matches TRBD1 (5 bases). There are 14 residues in the CDR3. Germline loops: CDR1 SQVTM, CDR2 ANQGSEA. V was pared by 4 bases and J by 2 bases, with 15 bases between. In DNA, the CDR3 is TGCAGCGTTGGAAAGGACAAGGGCACCTACGAGCAGTACTTC. This encodes CSVGKDKGTYEQYF.

The chain employs TRBV5-1 and TRBJ2-2; 7 bases match TRBD1. Looked up from germline, CDR1 is SGHRS and CDR2 is YFSETQ. The CDR3 consists of 14 residues. Trimming cost V 9 bases and J 2 bases; bases outside gene matches: 7. In DNA, the CDR3 is TGCGCCACGACCCAGGGGGATAACACCGGGGAGCTGTTTTTT. This translates into CATTQGDNTGELFF. Full variable domain (missing parts from reference TRBV5-1 and TRBJ2-2): KAGVTQTPRYLIKTRGQQVTLSCSPISGHRSVSWYQQTPGQGLQFLFEYFSETQRNKGNFPGRFSGRQFSNSRSEMNVSTLELGDSALYLCATTQGDNTGELFFGEGSRLTVL.

This clonotype came up many times. CDR3 sequence (DNA): TGTGCCAGCAGTTACTCGGAGGAGAGGGAGCAGTTCTTC. Protein: CASSYSEEREQFF. This chain joins TRBV6-5 and TRBJ2-1; D possibly corresponds to TRBD2 (5 bases). The germline CDR1 and CDR2 sequences are MNHEY and SVGAGI. This CDR3 comprises 13 residues. V dropped 0 bases and J dropped 10 bases, with 10 bases sitting between them.

The V and J genes are TRBV20-1 and TRBJ1-1; no reliable D call. Germline CDR1 and CDR2: DFQATT and SNEGSKA (reference sequence). The CDR3 runs to 11 residues. V was shortened by 2 bases and J by 7 bases, with 8 bases between the two germline ends. The CDR3 DNA sequence: TGCAGTGCTAGAACAGCGAGTGAAGCTTTCTTT. It encodes CSARTASEAFF.

In this sample, this clonotype turned up a few times. V usage is TRBV9 and J usage is TRBJ1-6; no reliable D call. The CDR3 extends over 16 amino acids. The germline CDR1 and CDR2 sequences are SGDLS and YYNGEE. The germline V and J ends were trimmed by 4 bases and 8 bases, with 19 bases remaining between them. CDR3 coding DNA: TGTGCCAGCAGCTTAGGAGGGATGGGGAAGGATTCACCCCTCCACTTT. Translating it yields CASSLGGMGKDSPLHF.

This clonotype came up a few times. The chain uses TRBV29-1 and TRBJ2-3; D gene ambiguous. This CDR3 spans 11 amino acids. The V end was cut by 2 bases, the J end by 4 bases, with 4 bases between. Germline CDR1 SQVTM, CDR2 ANQGSEA. CDR3 in amino acids: CSVERADTQYF. The CDR3 DNA reads as TGCAGCGTTGAAAGGGCAGATACGCAGTATTTT.

Turning to this clonotype: One end of the junction varies from germline; a read error may be responsible. The chain has TRBV9 and TRBJ2-1; D remains ambiguous. The germline CDR1 and CDR2 sequences are SGDLS and YYNGEE. The CDR3 extends over 14 amino acids. The CDR3 is CASSVQTQSNEQLF. The CDR3 DNA reads TGTGCCAGCAGCGTCCAGACGCAGAGCAATGAGCAGCTCTTC.

This clonotype was counted at least ten times. The chain combines TRBV13 with TRBJ1-2; 8 positions agree with TRBD1. Trimming cost V 7 bases and J 5 bases; bases outside gene matches: 12. CDR1 PRHDT and CDR2 FYEKMQ come from the germline V gene (reference sequence). This CDR3 is built from 15 residues. The CDR3 spells CASTPAGTGFYGYTF. CDR3 in DNA: TGTGCCAGCACCCCAGCCGGGACAGGATTTTATGGCTACACCTTC. The full variable domain, with the rest looked up from reference TRBV13 and TRBJ1-2, is AAGVIQSPRHLIKEKRETATLKCYPIPRHDTVYWYQQGPGQDPQFLISFYEKMQSDKGSIPDRFSAQQFSDYHSELNMSSLELGDSALYFCASTPAGTGFYGYTFGSGTRLTVV.

The gene calls are TRBV7-3 and TRBJ2-5; 10 bases line up with TRBD2. This CDR3 comprises 15 residues. V lost 5 bases and J lost 3; bases outside the gene matches: 6. CDR1 SGHTA and CDR2 FQGTGA come from the germline V gene. The CDR3 DNA reads TGTGCCAGCAGCCGAGCGGGAGGGGATGAAGAGACCCAGTACTTC. It is translated as CASSRAGGDEETQYF.

V and J are TRBV11-1 and TRBJ2-3; 8 bases fit TRBD1. The trim removed 5 bases at V and 3 bases at J, leaving 7 bases unmatched. The CDR3 consists of 15 residues. Germline-derived CDR1 and CDR2 are SGHAT and FQDESV (reference sequence). This chain's CDR3 is CASSLDRGRTDTQYF. The CDR3 DNA follows: TGTGCCAGCAGCCTCGACAGGGGTCGAACAGATACGCAGTATTTT.

Note on this clonotype: At one end, the junction sequence differs from germline, possibly due to a read error. J is TRBJ2-2 and V is TRBV15; 10 bases fit TRBD2. The germline V gene encodes CDR1 LNHNV and CDR2 YYDKDF (reference sequence). The CDR3 runs to 17 residues. CDR3 sequence reads: CATSRTSGTPNTGEPFF. CDR3 nucleotide sequence: TGTGCCACCAGCAGAACTAGCGGGACTCCGAACACCGGGGAGCCGTTTTTT.

This clonotype has only a few counts. The rearrangement uses TRBV5-1 and TRBJ2-1; D may be TRBD1 or TRBD2 (6 bases each). Germline V lookup: CDR1 SGHRS, CDR2 YFSETQ. The CDR3 runs 17 residues. V dropped 7 bases and J dropped 0 bases, with 20 bases sitting between them. CDR3 in DNA: TGCGCCAGCCGCCCCTTCGGGGGCCCCAACTCCTACAATGAGCAGTTCTTC. Translated: CASRPFGGPNSYNEQFF. The full variable domain, its missing parts supplied by reference TRBV5-1 and TRBJ2-1, is KAGVTQTPRYLIKTRGQQVTLSCSPISGHRSVSWYQQTPGQGLQFLFEYFSETQRNKGNFPGRFSGRQFSNSRSEMNVSTLELGDSALYLCASRPFGGPNSYNEQFFGPGTRLTVL.

In DNA form, the CDR3 reads TGTGCCAGCAGCGGGACAGGGGGGGTCAAAACCTACGAGCAGTACTTC. Protein: CASSGTGGVKTYEQYF. This chain links TRBV7-8 with TRBJ2-7, with 11 bases identical to TRBD1. The CDR3 contains 16 residues. Germline CDR1 reads SGHVS; CDR2 reads FQNEAQ. V was pared by 5 bases and J by 2 bases, with 8 bases of the junction left unmatched.

This clonotype has at least ten counts. This chain uses TRBV6-2 or TRBV6-3 with TRBJ2-1, with 9 bases identical to TRBD1. Germline CDR1 and CDR2: MNHEY and SVGEGT. After removal of 4 bases from V and 6 bases from J, the junction contained 10 bases not matched to a gene. This CDR3 is 16 amino acids long. In DNA form, the CDR3 reads TGTGCCAGCAGTTTGCTAGGGACAGGGAAGCCCAATGAGCAGTTCTTC. It is translated as CASSLLGTGKPNEQFF.

Turning to this clonotype: It may be a read error: a sequence one base away is much more abundant. CDR3 nucleotides: TGTGCCACCAGTTTATCCGAGAACACTGAAGCTTTCTTT. This gives the protein CATSLSENTEAFF. V gene TRBV24-1 combines with J gene TRBJ1-1; D gene uncertain. Germline V lookup: CDR1 KGHDR, CDR2 SFDVKD. Trimming took off 6 bases at V and 1 base at J, with 8 bases between the two ends. The CDR3 extends over 13 amino acids.

The chain is built from TRBV5-8 and TRBJ2-5; the match to TRBD2 covers 11 bases. V was clipped by 4 bases and J by 9 bases; unmatched bases: 17. Germline values: CDR1 SGHTS, CDR2 YDEGEE. This CDR3 contains 17 residues. The CDR3 nucleotides are TGTGCCAGCAGCCGATCGGGACTAGCGGACCTGGTAGGAGCCCAGTACTTC. Amino acids: CASSRSGLADLVGAQYF.

In this sample, this clonotype turned up once. V is TRBV2 and J is TRBJ1-1, with D possibly TRBD1 on 6 matching bases. Trimming took off 6 bases at V and 7 bases at J, with 12 bases between the two ends. CDR1 and CDR2 from the germline V gene are SNHLY and FYNNEI. CDR3 size: 12 residues. The CDR3 nucleotides read TGTGCCAGCAGGGAGGGGGGGCTTGAAGCTTTCTTT. It encodes CASREGGLEAFF.

This clonotype was seen repeatedly, ten times or more. The V and J genes are TRBV4-2 and TRBJ1-6; 7 bases line up with TRBD1. The V segment lost 5 bases and the J segment 0 bases; nucleotides outside the gene matches: 7. CDR1 LGHNA and CDR2 YNFKEQ come from the germline V gene. This CDR3 is 17 amino acids long. DNA for the CDR3: TGTGCCAGCAGCGATAACAGGGGTAGCTCCTATAATTCACCCCTCCACTTT. Its protein is CASSDNRGSSYNSPLHF.